This TCR beta chain was sequenced during a study of T cell responses to AZD1222 COVID-19 vaccine (dated by TCRdb to the early 2020s). With respect to the entire study: AZD1222 recipients given second doses at about 4 weeks or at about 12 weeks were pooled, since spike-specific TCR depth and breadth were not found to differ between the two schedules. TCR sequencing was performed for roughly 240 trial participants, of whom some 200 were given two doses of AZD1222 and 26 were given two doses of MenACWY control vaccine. Trial participants were enrolled by age into subgroups of 18-55, 56-69 and 70-plus years, and 148, 28 and 57 TCR-sequenced participants, respectively, were included in these subgroups. The research as a whole found: Reportedly, almost half of the unique spike-specific TCRs recognized epitopes lying outside the regions that are mutated in the B.1.351 and B.1.1.7 variants. Spike-specific TCR breadth and depth rose significantly after two AZD1222 doses compared with day 0 and with MenACWY recipients. Vaccine-associated CD4 TCRs spanned the whole spike protein, with dominant responses in regions 160-218 and 743-854. The 56-69-year group was small, and its depth increase did not reach significance, likely because of low power. Most participants were white British and females outnumbered males, and the authors suggested that clonal diversity may have been underestimated. Conclusions about previously exposed vaccinees are limited, since just six AZD1222 recipients were seropositive for SARS-CoV-2 at baseline. Because no samples from the day 14 peak response were available, repertoires could be characterized only after the peak T cell response.

The time point label on this specimen signifies: baseline before first vaccination. The vaccinee samples were drawn from two UK trials, COV001 and COV002, one of which was a single-blind randomized controlled phase 2/3 trial testing AZD1222 (ChAdOx1 nCoV-19) in healthy adults. Trial participant PBMC samples were collected at day 0 and day 28 after the second dose for TCRbeta chain sequencing. The CDR3 regions of human TCRbeta chains were subjected to immunosequencing. On the study's bioinformatics: TCRs in the repertoires were compared against a reference library of SARS-CoV-2-specific TCRs that had been generated with the MIRA antigen-specificity platform. Breadth meant the fraction of unique TCRs that were SARS-CoV-2-associated, whereas depth meant the fraction of total T cells that were SARS-CoV-2-associated. Using the MIRA data, each spike-specific TCR was assigned both to the spike region to which the TCR was reactive and to a CD4 or CD8 class. Log10-transformed breadth and depth values were compared by one-way ANOVA with Sidak's multiple comparisons tests. Imported from immuneACCESS, the table was reduced by TCRdb to in-frame sequences with V and J called. These copies leave out some clones; in studies compared against another copy, an unresolved V gene accounts for under half, and the cause of the remainder is not known. The V and J calls and clone size are taken from that table; D and trimming were inferred from the DNA. The sample profile shows approximately 150,000 clones; approximately 90% of them were found once. The ten largest make up roughly 1.7% of the sample.

Note on this clone: Its antigen is still unknown. Base qualities were left out, and no much larger clone turns up one base away.

V lost 2 bases and J lost 7 bases, and the count of bases not matched to a germline gene is 4. The CDR3 holds 14 amino acids from the cysteine to the phenylalanine. The only DNA kept is the CDR3, 42 bases in frame from the first base. CDR1 and CDR2, per the germline V gene, are MNHEY and SVGAGI. This TCR was sampled from an adult in good health. The sample was peripheral blood, taken on day 0 of AZD1222 vaccination. The sequence links TRBV6-5 to TRBJ2-1, and 8 junction bases match TRBD2. CDR3 region: CASSYREGRNEQFF. The DNA sequence is as follows: TGTGCCAGCAGTTACCGGGAGGGCCGGAATGAGCAGTTCTTC.